This TCR beta chain originates from a study of shared clonotypes between healthy human individuals. From germline, CDR1 is SGHRS and CDR2 YFSETQ. V was pared by 3 bases and J by 9 bases, with 16 bases between. The CDR3 totals 13 residues. Over several immunoSEQ plates, each subset's genomic DNA was distributed in even portions. Measured with immunoSEQ multiplex PCR; TCRdb has only the in-frame clones, and not every one. The sample yields 2 million to 2.5 million clones, over 85% seen once. The genes are TRBV5-1 and TRBJ2-7; possibly TRBD2 for D (6 bases). The sequencing input was naive CD4+ T cells from PBMCs. Noted subset: CD45RA+ positively selected. The TCR was taken from a man younger than 30 in good health. Some clones in this sample may be carry-over from other donors' samples. DNA for the CDR3: TGCGCCAGCAGCTCCCTCGGGGGAGTTGGGCAGTACTTC. Amino acid sequence: CASSSLGGVGQYF.